This T cell receptor (beta chain) was retrieved from a study of radiotherapy plus CTLA-4 blockade in lung cancer. Study information: Among all patients, approximately 17% showed objective responses, while 30% to 40% had disease control.

Study-wide findings and caveats: Among reported predictors of response, early blood T cell clone dynamics with interferon-beta performed best. Expansion in blood of tumor-derived TCR clones was seen after radiotherapy plus ipilimumab.

Libraries were prepared by immunoSEQ multiplex PCR; TCRdb keeps only in-frame clonotypes and omits some of them. The table lists about 97,000 clones, 65% to 80% of them singletons. Worth noting for this clone: Its antigen is unknown.

Trimming removed 5 bases from V and 3 bases from J; junction bases left unmatched: 10. CDR1 is SGHAT and CDR2 is FQNNGV in the germline V gene. This CDR3 comprises 15 residues. The source of this sequence is a human donor with non-small cell lung cancer who had a partial response to radiotherapy plus ipilimumab. Some clones in this sample may be carry-over from other donors' samples. The material was peripheral blood, obtained from a patient treated with radiotherapy plus ipilimumab. The chain carries TRBV11-2 and TRBJ2-7; 7 bases are shared with TRBD2. CDR3 DNA: TGTGCCAGCAGCGAGTCTTTGGGAGGGTACTACGAGCAGTACTTC. It translates to CASSESLGGYYEQYF.